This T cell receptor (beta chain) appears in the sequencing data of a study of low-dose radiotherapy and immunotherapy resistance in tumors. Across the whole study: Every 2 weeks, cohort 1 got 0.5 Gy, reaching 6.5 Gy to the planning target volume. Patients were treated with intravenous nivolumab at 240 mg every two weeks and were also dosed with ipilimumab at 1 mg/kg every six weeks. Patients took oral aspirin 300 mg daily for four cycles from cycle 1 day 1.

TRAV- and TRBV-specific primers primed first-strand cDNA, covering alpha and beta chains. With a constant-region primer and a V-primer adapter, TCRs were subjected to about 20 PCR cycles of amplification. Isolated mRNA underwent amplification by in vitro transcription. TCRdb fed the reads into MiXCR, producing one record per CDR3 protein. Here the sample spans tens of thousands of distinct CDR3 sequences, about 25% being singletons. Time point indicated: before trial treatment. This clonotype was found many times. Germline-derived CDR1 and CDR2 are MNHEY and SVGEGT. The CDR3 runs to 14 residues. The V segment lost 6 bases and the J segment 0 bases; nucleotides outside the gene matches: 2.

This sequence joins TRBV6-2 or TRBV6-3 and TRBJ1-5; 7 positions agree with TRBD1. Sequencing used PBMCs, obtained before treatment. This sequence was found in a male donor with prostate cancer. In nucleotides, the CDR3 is TGTGCCAGCAGACGGGACAGTAGCAATCAGCCCCAGCATTTT. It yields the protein CASRRDSSNQPQHF.